Listed here are 20 T cell receptor beta chains from one sample, sequenced in a study of cytomegalovirus exposure and HLA in healthy donors (dated by TCRdb to 2015 to 2018). Library prep was done by the immunoSEQ multiplex PCR assay. A mixture of 60 forward primers for TCR Vbeta segments and 13 reverse primers for TCR Jbeta segments was used in the multiplex PCR. In its TCRdb copy, this immuneACCESS table keeps in-frame sequences only and misses some clones. Where compared with another copy, unresolved V genes explain less than half of these, and the others have no known cause. Recorded for this sample are approximately 200,000 clones; about 80% of them occurred a single time. The top ten hold about 1.8% of the sample. Sequences were obtained from PBMCs. The receptors shown here come from a man between 18 and 29 years old in good health and CMV-seronegative.

The chain employs TRBV11-1 and TRBJ2-5; 11 bases align to TRBD2. Germline V gives CDR1 SGHAT, CDR2 FQDESV (reference sequence). This CDR3 spans 16 amino acids. V lost 6 bases, J lost 2 bases, and 8 bases stayed unmatched. The CDR3 sequence is CASRDPGLAEQETQYF. Here the CDR3 DNA reads TGTGCCAGCAGGGATCCGGGACTAGCGGAGCAAGAGACCCAGTACTTC.

This clone was seen more than once but under ten times. One junction end does not reproduce the germline sequence, and a read error may be involved. The chain recombines TRBV7-2 with TRBJ1-1, with D uncertain. The length of the CDR3 is 15 residues. CDR1 is SGHTA, CDR2 FQGNSA, per germline. The CDR3 is CASSPTESSETEAFF. The CDR3 DNA follows: TGCGCCAGCAGCCCGACGGAGAGCTCGGAGACTGAAGCTTTCTTT. Full variable domain (missing parts from reference TRBV7-2 and TRBJ1-1): GAGVSQSPSNKVTEKGKDVELRCDPISGHTALYWYRQSLGQGLEFLIYFQGNSAPDKSGLPSDRFSAERTGGSVSTLTIQRTQQEDSAVYLCASSPTESSETEAFFGQGTRLTVV.

This rearrangement joins TRBV5-5 to TRBJ1-1, with 10 nucleotides matching TRBD1. Germline CDR1 and CDR2: SGHKS and YYEKEE (reference sequence). This CDR3 has 14 residues. The V segment lost 0 bases and the J segment 7 bases; nucleotides outside the gene matches: 3. This CDR3 is CASSLGQGAGEAFF. The CDR3 nucleotides are TGTGCCAGCAGCTTGGGACAGGGGGCTGGTGAAGCTTTCTTT.

The table lists this clone with a few counts. The chain is built from TRBV19 and TRBJ2-7; 11 positions agree with TRBD2. With V trimmed by 5 bases and J by 1 base, 10 bases remained unmatched. The CDR3 length is 17 residues. CDR1 and CDR2 from the germline V gene are LNHDA and SQIVND (reference sequence). The CDR3 DNA follows: TGTGCCAGTAGTCCCGACGGACTAGCGGGCAGATCCTACGAGCAGTACTTC. Protein product: CASSPDGLAGRSYEQYF.

The chain is built from TRBV21-1 and TRBJ2-7; TRBD1 reflects the table's D call only, with no check against the DNA. TRBV21-1 is classified as a pseudogene. This CDR3 has 15 residues. CDR3 in amino acids: CASSKIPGGNFEQYF. The DNA for the CDR3 is TGTGCCAGCAGCAAAATACCAGGGGGAAACTTCGAGCAGTACTTC.

The chain joins TRBV7-6 to TRBJ1-6, with D unclear. The V end was cut by 5 bases, the J end by 7 bases, with 33 bases between. The CDR3 consists of 21 residues. The V gene's germline CDR1 is SGHVS and CDR2 FNYEAQ. CDR3 coding DNA: TGTGCCAGCAGCCTCCGGGAACGGGGTAAGGGCCTCTTAGCCCCCAATTCACCCCTCCACTTT. It encodes CASSLRERGKGLLAPNSPLHF.

The chain couples TRBV4-3 to TRBJ2-3, with 13 bases aligning to TRBD2. V lost 6 bases to trimming and J lost 0 bases; unmatched junction nucleotides: 9. Germline V gene data show CDR1 as LGHNA and CDR2 as YSLEER. The CDR3 length is 18 residues. The CDR3 region has the DNA TGCGCCAGCAGTTCCAGGCCACTAGCGGGAGGGAGCACAGATACGCAGTATTTT. Its protein product is CASSSRPLAGGSTDTQYF.

The rearrangement joins TRBV5-5 to TRBJ1-5, with TRBD1 matching over 7 bases. The CDR3 has 13 amino acids. With 2 bases clipped from V and 9 bases from J, the junction kept 5 bases outside the gene matches. From germline, CDR1 is SGHKS and CDR2 YYEKEE (reference sequence). The CDR3 is CASSFQGDTPQHF. In DNA, the CDR3 is TGTGCCAGCAGCTTCCAGGGGGACACGCCCCAGCATTTT.

This clone was recorded only once. This sequence joins TRBV27 and TRBJ2-7; 10 nucleotides line up with TRBD1. V lost 4 bases and J lost 6; bases outside the gene matches: 15. The CDR3 totals 17 residues. CDR1 MNHEY and CDR2 SMNVEV come from the germline V gene (reference sequence). CDR3 residues: CASSSPGRDRGFFEQYF. In nucleotides, the CDR3 is TGTGCCAGCAGTTCCCCCGGTCGGGACAGGGGTTTTTTCGAGCAGTACTTC.

The V call is TRBV11-1, the J call TRBJ2-3; a weak D match, TRBD2 (7 bases). With 4 bases removed from V and 2 bases from J, the gap between germline ends came to 19 bases. The CDR3 totals 17 residues. Germline V gene lookup returns CDR1 SGHAT and CDR2 FQDESV (reference sequence). The CDR3 DNA sequence: TGTGCCAGCAGCTATTTTAGGGGGGGGCTTTCCACAGATACGCAGTATTTT. It translates to CASSYFRGGLSTDTQYF.

The gene calls are TRBV19 and TRBJ2-7; D is possibly TRBD1 (6 bases). Trimming took off 5 bases at V and 6 bases at J, with 20 bases between the two ends. The CDR3 contains 15 residues. CDR1 is LNHDA and CDR2 is SQIVND in the germline V gene (reference sequence). CDR3 in amino acids: CASSPRVAGTSEQYF. CDR3 DNA: TGTGCCAGTAGTCCAAGAGTTGCAGGGACAAGCGAGCAGTACTTC.

The chain couples TRBV7-2 to TRBJ1-1; D is unclear. Germline loops: CDR1 SGHTA, CDR2 FQGNSA. There are 13 residues in the CDR3. Trimming shortened V by 1 base and J by 1 base, and 4 bases separated the two germline ends. The CDR3 region has the DNA TGTGCCAGCAGCTTAGACAAGAACACTGAAGCTTTCTTT. Translation: CASSLDKNTEAFF.

The CDR3 DNA follows: TGTGCCAGCAGCGTAGGATTGACAGGGGGCTTCTACGAGCAGTACTTC. Its translation is CASSVGLTGGFYEQYF. The V gene is TRBV9, the J gene TRBJ2-7, with 10 bases matching TRBD1. The V gene's germline CDR1 is SGDLS and CDR2 YYNGEE. The CDR3 is made up of 16 amino acids. The junction had 6 bases not matched to a gene; V was cut back by 0 bases and J by 3 bases.

The J gene is TRBJ1-2, the V gene TRBV5-6; D unresolved. The CDR3 is made up of 15 amino acids. CDR1 SGHDT and CDR2 YYEEEE come from the germline V gene. V was cut by 0 bases and J by 2 bases, with 11 bases left in between. CDR3 region: CASSLDRLINYGYTF. For the CDR3, the DNA is TGTGCCAGCAGCTTGGACAGACTAATCAACTATGGCTACACCTTC.

The table lists this clone with a count of one. The J gene is TRBJ2-2, the V gene TRBV27; TRBD1 agrees at 9 bases. Germline CDR1 is MNHEY and CDR2 is SMNVEV (reference sequence). V was clipped by 6 bases and J by 4 bases; unmatched bases: 6. The CDR3 covers 15 residues. CDR3 region: CASSPRTGVTGELFF. The CDR3 bases are TGTGCCAGCAGCCCACGGACAGGGGTCACCGGGGAGCTGTTTTTT.

V usage is TRBV19 and J usage is TRBJ2-5; TRBD2 matches at 9 bases. Germline V gene sequence: CDR1 LNHDA, CDR2 SQIVND (reference sequence). The ends lost 2 bases at V and 4 bases at J; junction bases unmatched: 8. This CDR3 contains 16 residues. The CDR3 DNA follows: TGTGCCAGTAGTATACACGGGACTAGCCTTGCAGAGACCCAGTACTTC. As protein: CASSIHGTSLAETQYF.

The V call is TRBV10-2, the J call TRBJ1-2; the match to TRBD1 covers 7 bases. Germline CDR1 reads WSHSY; CDR2 reads SAAADI. This CDR3 contains 14 residues. Unmatched junction bases numbered 3, after V lost 0 bases and J lost 5 bases. For the CDR3, the DNA is TGCGCCAGCAGTGAGTCCGGGACAGCATATGGCTACACCTTC. It specifies CASSESGTAYGYTF.

This sequence joins TRBV4-3 and TRBJ1-1, with 7 positions matching TRBD1. In germline, CDR1 is LGHNA, CDR2 YSLEER. The CDR3 extends over 16 amino acids. The V segment lost 1 base and the J segment 11 bases; nucleotides outside the gene matches: 16. DNA for the CDR3: TGCGCCAGCAGCCAAGGGGGCGGATTTCCGAACAGGGGCGCTTTCTTT. Protein product: CASSQGGGFPNRGAFF.

V usage is TRBV2 and J usage is TRBJ2-7; D uncertain. The V gene lost 8 bases and the J gene lost 5 bases, with 4 bases spanning the gap. The CDR3 runs to 9 residues. From germline, CDR1 is SNHLY and CDR2 FYNNEI. The CDR3: CASGHEQYF. The CDR3 nucleotides read TGTGCCAGCGGGCACGAGCAGTACTTC.

The chain uses TRBV6-6 and TRBJ1-1; 9 nucleotides align to TRBD1. The V and J ends lost 2 bases and 3 bases, in that order; junction bases with no gene match: 7. This CDR3 has 16 residues. Per the germline V gene, CDR1 is MNHNY and CDR2 is SVGAGI (reference sequence). The CDR3 here is CASSYPTGTGHTEAFF. For the CDR3, the DNA is TGTGCCAGCAGTTACCCCACAGGGACAGGGCACACTGAAGCTTTCTTT.